This entry lists 3 T cell receptor beta chains sequenced from one sample in a study of cytomegalovirus exposure and HLA in healthy donors (dated by TCRdb to the late 2010s). The library was obtained by the immunoSEQ multiplex PCR assay. For the multiplex PCR, a mixture combining 60 forward primers for TCR Vbeta segments and 13 reverse primers for TCR Jbeta segments was used. TCRdb took this table from immuneACCESS and kept in-frame rearrangements with V and J called. Such tables lack part of the clones; where checked against another copy, unresolved V genes explain under half of the gap, and the rest is unexplained. This sample is represented by 60,000 to 85,000 clones; 65% to 80% of them were singletons. The ten largest clonotypes hold 9% to 14% of the sample. The material sequenced was PBMCs. The receptors stem from a male donor in good health and CMV-seropositive.

The V and J genes are TRBV7-8 and TRBJ2-3; the match to TRBD2 covers 8 bases. Per the germline V gene, CDR1 is SGHVS and CDR2 is FQNEAQ. Trimming removed 1 base from V and 1 base from J; junction bases left unmatched: 4. The CDR3 totals 16 residues. CDR3 amino acids: CASSLVRGARTDTQYF. As DNA, the CDR3 is TGTGCCAGCAGCTTAGTGCGGGGGGCCCGCACAGATACGCAGTATTTT.

The rearrangement links TRBV5-4 to TRBJ1-1; 8 bases are shared with TRBD1. The CDR3 loop spans 14 amino acids. Germline loops: CDR1 SGHNT, CDR2 YYREEE (reference sequence). V was clipped by 5 bases and J by 1 base; unmatched bases: 4. CDR3 protein: CASRRTGKNTEAFF. CDR3 nucleotides: TGTGCCAGCAGGCGGACAGGGAAGAACACTGAAGCTTTCTTT.

V and J are TRBV7-6 and TRBJ2-5, with 8 nucleotides matching TRBD1. CDR3 length equals 16 residues. The germline V gene has CDR1 SGHVS and CDR2 FNYEAQ. The J segment lost 1 base and the V segment lost 1 base, leaving 5 bases of the junction unmatched. The CDR3, as DNA: TGTGCCAGCAGCTTAGACAGGGGGACAGTCCAAGAGACCCAGTACTTC. Translating gives CASSLDRGTVQETQYF. Filled out from reference TRBV7-6 and TRBJ2-5, the complete variable domain reads GAGVSQSPRYKVTKRGQDVALRCDPISGHVSLYWYRQALGQGPEFLTYFNYEAQQDKSGLPNDRFSAERPEGSISTLTIQRTEQRDSAMYRCASSLDRGTVQETQYFGPGTRLLVL.